This TCR beta chain was retrieved from a study of T-cell memory formation after mild COVID-19. Findings and caveats of the study: Day 15 to 85 contracting clones showed balanced CD4/CD8; day 15 to 37 expanders favored CD4+.

One entry per CDR3 protein, called by TCRdb with MiXCR from the 5' RACE reads. The sample contains 200,000 to 250,000 distinct CDR3 sequences, 10% of which appear only once. The sample holds a few counts of this clonotype. Its antigen is not known. The CDR3 loop spans 15 amino acids. Per the germline V gene, CDR1 is SGHVS and CDR2 is FNYEAQ. With 1 base clipped from V and 7 bases from J, the junction kept 5 bases outside the gene matches. The chain couples TRBV7-6 to TRBJ2-1, with 9 positions matching TRBD2. This receptor was obtained from a man aged 18 to 30 who had mild COVID-19 (a few samples of this study predate the infection). Cell type and time point are not known. Material for sequencing was PBMCs or a T cell subset sorted from them (not recorded which). The CDR3 reads CASSLGGGVYNEQFF. The CDR3, as DNA: TGTGCCAGCAGCTTAGGCGGGGGGGTGTATAATGAGCAGTTCTTC.